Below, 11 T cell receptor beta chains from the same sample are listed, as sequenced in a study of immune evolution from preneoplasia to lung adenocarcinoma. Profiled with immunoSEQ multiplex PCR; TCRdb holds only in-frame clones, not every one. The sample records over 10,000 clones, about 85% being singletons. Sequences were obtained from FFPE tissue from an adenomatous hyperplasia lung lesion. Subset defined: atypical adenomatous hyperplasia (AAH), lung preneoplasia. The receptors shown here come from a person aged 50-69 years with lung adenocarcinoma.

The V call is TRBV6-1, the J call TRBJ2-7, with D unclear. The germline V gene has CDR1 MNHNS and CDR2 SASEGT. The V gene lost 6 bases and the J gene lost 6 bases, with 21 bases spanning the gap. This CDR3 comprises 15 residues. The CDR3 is CASRGSMGLGGEQYF. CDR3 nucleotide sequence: TGTGCCAGCAGAGGTTCAATGGGGTTGGGCGGCGAGCAGTACTTC.

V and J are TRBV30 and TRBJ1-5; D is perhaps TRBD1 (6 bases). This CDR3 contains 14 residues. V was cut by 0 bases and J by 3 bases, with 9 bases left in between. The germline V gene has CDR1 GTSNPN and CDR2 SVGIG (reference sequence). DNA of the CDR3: TGTGCCTGGAGTGTACAGGGAGCCAATCAGCCCCAGCATTTT. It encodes CAWSVQGANQPQHF.

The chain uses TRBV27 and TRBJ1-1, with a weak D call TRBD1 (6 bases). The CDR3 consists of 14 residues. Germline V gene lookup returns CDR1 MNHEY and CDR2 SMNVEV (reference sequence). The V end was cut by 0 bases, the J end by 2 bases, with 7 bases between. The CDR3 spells CASSLSDSNTEAFF. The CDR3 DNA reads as TGTGCCAGCAGTTTATCGGACAGTAACACTGAAGCTTTCTTT.

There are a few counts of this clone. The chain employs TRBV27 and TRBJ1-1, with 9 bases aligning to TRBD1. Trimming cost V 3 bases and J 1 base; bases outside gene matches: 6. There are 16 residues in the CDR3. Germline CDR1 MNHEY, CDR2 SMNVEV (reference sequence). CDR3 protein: CASSFGTGSGNTEAFF. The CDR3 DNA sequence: TGTGCCAGCAGTTTTGGGACAGGGTCAGGGAACACTGAAGCTTTCTTT.

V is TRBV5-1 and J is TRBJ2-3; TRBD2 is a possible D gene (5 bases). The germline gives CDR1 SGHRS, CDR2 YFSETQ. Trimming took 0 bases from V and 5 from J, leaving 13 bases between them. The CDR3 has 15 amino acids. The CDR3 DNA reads TGCGCCAGCAGCTTGGATGCGAGGGTTGGAGATACGCAGTATTTT. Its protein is CASSLDARVGDTQYF.

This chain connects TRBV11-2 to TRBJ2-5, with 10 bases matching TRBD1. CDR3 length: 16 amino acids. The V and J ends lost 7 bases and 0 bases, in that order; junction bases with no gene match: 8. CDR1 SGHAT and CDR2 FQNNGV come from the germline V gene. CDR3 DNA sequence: TGTGCCAGCAACCCGGTGGGACAGGGGTACCAAGAGACCCAGTACTTC. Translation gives CASNPVGQGYQETQYF.

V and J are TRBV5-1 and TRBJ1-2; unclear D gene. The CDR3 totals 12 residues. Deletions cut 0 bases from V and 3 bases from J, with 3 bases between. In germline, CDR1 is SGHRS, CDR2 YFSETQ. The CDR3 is CASSLEDYGYTF. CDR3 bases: TGCGCCAGCAGCTTGGAGGACTATGGCTACACCTTC.

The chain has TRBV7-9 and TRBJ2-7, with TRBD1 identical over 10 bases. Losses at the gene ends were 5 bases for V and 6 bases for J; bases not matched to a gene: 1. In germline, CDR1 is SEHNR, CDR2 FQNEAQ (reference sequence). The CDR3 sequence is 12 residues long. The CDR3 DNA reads TGTGCCAGCAGCGGGACAGGGGTCGAGCAGTACTTC. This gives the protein CASSGTGVEQYF.

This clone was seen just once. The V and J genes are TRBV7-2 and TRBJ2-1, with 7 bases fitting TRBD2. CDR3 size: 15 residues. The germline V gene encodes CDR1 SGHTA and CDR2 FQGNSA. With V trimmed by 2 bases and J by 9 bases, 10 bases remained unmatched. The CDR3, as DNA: TGTGCCAGCAGCTTAAAGGGAGGGTCCACAATTGAGCAGTTCTTC. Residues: CASSLKGGSTIEQFF.

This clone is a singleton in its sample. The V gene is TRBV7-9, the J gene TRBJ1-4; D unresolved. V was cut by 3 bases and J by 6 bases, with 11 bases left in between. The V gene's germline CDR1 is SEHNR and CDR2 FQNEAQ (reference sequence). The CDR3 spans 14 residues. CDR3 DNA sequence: TGTGCCAGCAGCTTCTCAGCTAACCATGAAAAACTGTTTTTT. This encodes CASSFSANHEKLFF.

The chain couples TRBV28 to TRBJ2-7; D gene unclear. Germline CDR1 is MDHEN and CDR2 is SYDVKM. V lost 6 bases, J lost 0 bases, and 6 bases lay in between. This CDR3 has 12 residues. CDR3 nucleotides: TGTGCCAGCAGACCCAGCTCCTACGAGCAGTACTTC. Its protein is CASRPSSYEQYF.